This T cell receptor (beta chain) came from a study of Ad26.COV2.S vaccination and SARS-CoV-2 variants (dated by TCRdb to the early 2020s). In the study overall: Donors in the vaccine arm were drawn from COV1001, a multicentre, randomized, double-blind, placebo-controlled phase I-IIa trial testing Ad26.COV2.S in healthy adults. Ad26.COV2.S was administered intramuscularly at a dose of 5x10^10 or 1x10^11 viral particles, either as one shot or as two shots given 56 days apart. The specificity and breadth of SARS-CoV-2-reactive T cell receptors after Ad26.COV2.S vaccination were assessed by TCRbeta repertoire sequencing. The TCR-sequenced set comprised about 32 samples: about 19 Ad26.COV2.S vaccine recipients, 5 placebo recipients and 8 SARS-CoV-2 convalescent individuals. Participants in the trial were split at random into five groups of five each, receiving low-dose or high-dose Ad26.COV2.S once or twice, or else placebo on both occasions. Investigators remained blinded to trial group allocation during experiments and outcome assessment. Overall results and qualifications from the work: The authors noted that the TCR breadth and depth analyses may have underestimated total T cell responses. Higher spike-specific TCR breadth was observed in Ad26.COV2.S recipients than in placebo recipients (P = 0.0014). The study was not powered to compare responses between vaccine doses or regimens. Substantial breadth of spike-specific CD8+ and CD4+ T cell responses was reported after vaccination. Comparable non-spike TCR breadth was observed between vaccine and placebo recipients, consistent with only spike being contained in the vaccine.

The germline V gene yields MRHNA for CDR1 and SNTAGT for CDR2. After removal of 4 bases from V and 3 bases from J, the junction retains 6 bases not matched to a gene. The cysteine opens and the phenylalanine closes a CDR3 of 15 amino acids. The read is trimmed to its CDR3 DNA, 45 bases read in frame from base 1. Points on this clone: This receptor's antigen is unknown. No base quality values were provided; no much bigger clone lies one nucleotide off.

The treatment or condition label on this specimen signifies: some 20 received Ad26.COV2.S at low or high dose, single or two shots; about 5 received placebo; per-sample allocation not given. For vaccine and placebo recipients, repertoires were sequenced using samples collected on day 63 after the first injection. Between 29 July and 7 August 2020, Cohort 1b enrolled 25 adults aged 18-55 years at one site in Boston, USA. Ad26.COV2.S was a replication-incompetent adenovirus type 26 vector that expressed a prefusion-stabilized SARS-CoV-2 spike protein derived from the original Wuhan strain. The immunoSEQ Assay was the method used to sequence TCRbeta CDR3 regions. After extraction, genomic DNA underwent amplification by bias-controlled multiplex PCR, followed by high-throughput sequencing. Turning to the authors' computational methods: To quantify the absolute abundance of each unique TCRbeta CDR3 region, sequences were collapsed and filtered. Usable DNA was measured by amplifying reference genes present in all nucleated cells, and TCRbeta template counts were normalized to that usable DNA to estimate T cell fraction. Repertoire TCRs were annotated as SARS-CoV-2-specific by exact matching of V gene, CDR3 amino acid sequence and J gene to a known reactive TCR set. MIRA supplied the reference SARS-CoV-2 TCR set, which was filtered for enrichment in COVID-19-positive ImmuneCODE repertoires so that public or cross-reactive TCRs were removed. Drawing on the MIRA antigens, annotated TCRs were analysed further at the level of specific ORF or position within ORF. Depth was the summed frequency of annotated unique rearrangements, while breadth was defined as annotated unique rearrangements over total unique productive rearrangements. Group comparisons of TCR breadth used two-sided Wilcoxon rank-sum tests. TCRdb provides this immuneACCESS table in a form limited to in-frame rearrangements. Some clones are lacking; in checked studies, under half of them reflect an unresolved V gene, and why the rest are absent is not known. The V and J calls and the clone size are those of that table, but D and trimming were determined from the DNA. This sample holds over 400,000 clones; 90% were observed only once. Less than 5.5% of the sample is held by the ten biggest clonotypes.

The sample here was peripheral blood, taken in a trial of Ad26.COV2.S vaccine versus placebo. The TCR sequence derives from a person aged 18 to 59 who received the Ad26.COV2.S COVID-19 vaccine or a placebo. Rearrangement joined TRBV6-4 to TRBJ2-1, with 7 junctional bases fitting TRBD2. The nucleotide sequence reads as follows: TGTGCCAGCAGTGGGGAAGCGGGAATCTACAATGAGCAGTTCTTC. It encodes CASSGEAGIYNEQFF.